The next 31 T cell receptor beta chains were all read from a single sample in a study of early T cells in non-severe SARS-CoV-2 infection. Each CDR3 protein is one row after TCRdb ran MiXCR on the 5' RACE reads. The data show some 35,000 distinct CDR3 sequences, roughly 5.4% seen once. Input material: whole blood. The source of these receptors is an adult who was a healthcare worker with PCR-confirmed SARS-CoV-2 infection or an uninfected control (not recorded which).

Many counts were recorded for this clonotype. The V gene is TRBV6-2 or TRBV6-3, the J gene TRBJ2-1, with TRBD1 identical over 8 bases. CDR1 is MNHEY, CDR2 SVGEGT, per germline. The CDR3 runs to 14 residues. V lost 7 bases to trimming and J lost 2 bases; unmatched junction nucleotides: 4. The CDR3 DNA follows: TGTGCCAGCACCAGGGGGCTGCCCTACAATGAGCAGTTCTTC. Translating gives CASTRGLPYNEQFF.

This clonotype was detected ten times or more. This chain uses TRBV5-4 with TRBJ2-7; D possibly corresponds to TRBD1 (6 bases). The CDR3 totals 14 residues. Per the germline V gene, CDR1 is SGHNT and CDR2 is YYREEE (reference sequence). V lost 1 base and J 4 bases, leaving 12 bases between the germline ends. CDR3 sequence reads: CASSLRQGMYEQYF. DNA of the CDR3: TGTGCCAGCAGCTTGCGGCAGGGGATGTACGAGCAGTACTTC.

This clonotype has at least ten counts. The V and J genes are TRBV18 and TRBJ2-5; 10 bases line up with TRBD1. This CDR3 is 14 amino acids long. Per germline, CDR1 KGHSH and CDR2 LQKENI. J lost 5 bases, V lost 6 bases, and 6 bases had no gene match. CDR3 protein: CASSRDRGFETQYF. The DNA of the CDR3 is TGTGCCAGCTCGCGGGACAGGGGTTTTGAGACCCAGTACTTC.

This rearrangement joins TRBV28 to TRBJ2-5; TRBD1 or TRBD2 may be the D gene (6 bases each). The CDR3 has 13 amino acids. Trimming took off 5 bases at V and 5 bases at J, with 12 bases between the two ends. CDR1 is MDHEN, CDR2 SYDVKM, per germline. The CDR3 DNA sequence: TGTGCCAGCAGTATGGGGGGCCAGGAGACCCAGTACTTC. Protein product: CASSMGGQETQYF.

The table lists this clonotype with a few counts. V and J are TRBV12-3 or TRBV12-4 and TRBJ2-1; 13 bases are a match to TRBD2. The ends lost 6 bases at V and 10 bases at J; junction bases unmatched: 18. This CDR3 comprises 18 residues. The CDR3 sequence: CASRPGLAGTTRGWEQFF. The CDR3 bases are TGTGCCAGCAGGCCGGGACTAGCGGGAACTACACGGGGCTGGGAGCAGTTCTTC.

This chain uses TRBV5-6 with TRBJ1-6; tentative D call: TRBD1 (5 bases). The CDR3 extends over 16 amino acids. The V gene lost 0 bases and the J gene lost 5 bases, with 12 bases spanning the gap. CDR1 is SGHDT and CDR2 is YYEEEE in the germline V gene. CDR3 residues: CASSLALGRDNSPLHF. The CDR3 nucleotides are TGTGCCAGCAGCTTGGCCCTTGGCAGGGATAATTCACCCCTCCACTTT.

V is TRBV7-2 and J is TRBJ2-1; 7 positions agree with TRBD1. CDR3 length: 16 amino acids. Germline V gene sequence: CDR1 SGHTA, CDR2 FQGNSA. V gave up 5 bases and J gave up 12 bases; unmatched junction bases: 19. CDR3 sequence: CASSPSTGNRLGGQFF. The CDR3 nucleotides are TGTGCCAGCAGCCCGTCGACAGGGAACCGCTTAGGGGGGCAGTTCTTC. Together with reference TRBV7-2 and TRBJ2-1, the CDR3 gives the full variable domain: GAGVSQSPSNKVTEKGKDVELRCDPISGHTALYWYRQSLGQGLEFLIYFQGNSAPDKSGLPSDRFSAERTGGSVSTLTIQRTQQEDSAVYLCASSPSTGNRLGGQFFGPGTRLTVL.

This clonotype was observed a handful of times. This rearrangement joins TRBV12-3 or TRBV12-4 to TRBJ2-5; no reliable D call. This CDR3 region has 12 residues. The V end was cut by 6 bases, the J end by 5 bases, with 10 bases between. Written as DNA, the CDR3 is TGTGCCAGCAGGTTCAGTAGTGAGACCCAGTACTTC. It yields the protein CASRFSSETQYF.

The J gene is TRBJ2-5, the V gene TRBV7-9; D is undetermined. Germline V gene sequence: CDR1 SEHNR, CDR2 FQNEAQ (reference sequence). The ends were cut back, 4 bases at V and 4 bases at J, with 7 bases in the middle. The length of the CDR3 is 12 residues. CDR3 sequence reads: CASSSNSETQYF. The CDR3 bases are TGTGCCAGCAGCTCCAACTCAGAGACCCAGTACTTC.

This clonotype has just a few counts. The genes are TRBV19 and TRBJ2-6, with 8 bases that match TRBD1. Germline assignment: CDR1 LNHDA and CDR2 SQIVND (reference sequence). J gave up 1 base and V 3 bases, and 14 bases lay outside the gene matches. This CDR3 has 20 amino acids. The CDR3 protein is CASSMKPAGQVGSGANVLTF. For the CDR3, the DNA is TGTGCCAGTAGTATGAAGCCCGCGGGACAGGTTGGTTCTGGGGCCAACGTCCTGACTTTC.

In its sample, this clonotype was seen many times. The rearrangement joins TRBV11-2 to TRBJ2-3; weak D call: TRBD1 (6 bases). Germline V gene sequence: CDR1 SGHAT, CDR2 FQNNGV. With 0 bases removed from V and 1 base from J, the gap between germline ends came to 8 bases. This CDR3 comprises 15 residues. The CDR3 spells CASSLDNRGTDTQYF. The CDR3 DNA sequence: TGTGCCAGCAGCTTAGATAACAGGGGCACAGATACGCAGTATTTT.

The J gene is TRBJ2-5, the V gene TRBV5-1; D is uncertain. This CDR3 is built from 13 residues. V shed 3 bases and J shed 4 bases, with 10 bases lying between them. CDR1 and CDR2 (germline): SGHRS, YFSETQ. CDR3: CASSSFLGETQYF. The CDR3 DNA is TGCGCCAGCAGCTCCTTCTTGGGAGAGACCCAGTACTTC.

The table lists this clonotype with many counts. The chain links TRBV5-4 to TRBJ2-5; D not resolved. CDR3 size: 12 residues. Germline V gene sequence: CDR1 SGHNT, CDR2 YYREEE (reference sequence). V was shortened by 0 bases and J by 5 bases, with 5 bases between the two germline ends. Here the CDR3 reads CASSLEFETQYF. The CDR3 coding sequence is TGTGCCAGCAGCTTGGAGTTCGAGACCCAGTACTTC.

This clonotype appeared a few times. The CDR3 sequence: CASSIGTSGARDTQYF. Here the CDR3 DNA reads TGTGCCAGTAGTATCGGGACTAGCGGGGCGAGGGATACGCAGTATTTT. The chain is built from TRBV19 and TRBJ2-3; 13 bases are a match to TRBD2. This CDR3 contains 16 residues. V shed 3 bases and J 6 bases; nucleotides not matched to a gene: 6. The germline V gene encodes CDR1 LNHDA and CDR2 SQIVND (reference sequence). The full variable domain, with the rest looked up from reference TRBV19 and TRBJ2-3, is DGGITQSPKYLFRKEGQNVTLSCEQNLNHDAMYWYRQDPGQGLRLIYYSQIVNDFQKGDIAEGYSVSREKKESFPLTVTSAQKNPTAFYLCASSIGTSGARDTQYFGPGTRLTVL.

This clonotype occurred a few times. The rearrangement uses TRBV3-1 and TRBJ1-1; the D is unclear. V gave up 4 bases and J gave up 6 bases, with 24 bases separating them. The CDR3 runs to 17 residues. Germline V CDR1 and CDR2: LGHDT, YNNKEL (reference sequence). CDR3 sequence: CASSPTFRPRVNPEAFF. The CDR3 coding sequence is TGTGCCAGCAGCCCAACCTTCCGACCGAGGGTTAACCCTGAAGCTTTCTTT.

This clonotype counts as medium-sized. The chain links TRBV20-1 to TRBJ2-1; a weak D match, TRBD1 (6 bases). This CDR3 is built from 13 residues. V was cut by 0 bases and J by 9 bases, with 12 bases left in between. Germline V gives CDR1 DFQATT, CDR2 SNEGSKA (reference sequence). As DNA, the CDR3 is TGCAGTGCTAGAGAGGGGGCTAGGGTTGAGCAGTTCTTC. It translates to CSAREGARVEQFF.

This clonotype showed up just a few times. V usage is TRBV7-2 and J usage is TRBJ1-6, with no clear D. The CDR3 extends over 16 amino acids. The V end lost 2 bases, the J end lost 7 bases, and 15 bases lay between the germline ends. The germline CDR1 and CDR2 sequences are SGHTA and FQGNSA. This chain's CDR3 is CASSLIPRGGNSPLHF. The CDR3 DNA follows: TGTGCCAGCAGCTTAATCCCGAGAGGTGGAAATTCACCCCTCCACTTT.

This clonotype was seen repeatedly, ten times or more. V usage is TRBV3-1 and J usage is TRBJ2-2; D call uncertain. V lost 0 bases and J lost 7, with 6 bases in between. Germline V lookup: CDR1 LGHDT, CDR2 YNNKEL (reference sequence). The CDR3 is 13 amino acids. CDR3: CASSQEGYGELFF. As DNA, the CDR3 is TGTGCCAGCAGCCAAGAAGGCTACGGGGAGCTGTTTTTT.

This clonotype appeared a few times. This chain uses TRBV7-2 with TRBJ1-3; D is uncertain. This CDR3 contains 13 residues. From germline, CDR1 is SGHTA and CDR2 FQGNSA. V lost 5 bases and J lost 2, with 7 bases in between. CDR3 nucleotides: TGTGCCAGCAGCACCCATCCTGGAAACACCATATATTTT. It codes for CASSTHPGNTIYF.

This clonotype was counted many times. V gene TRBV7-8 combines with J gene TRBJ2-2; maybe TRBD2 (5 bases). Trimming shortened V by 3 bases and J by 8 bases, and 10 bases separated the two germline ends. Germline CDR1 is SGHVS and CDR2 is FQNEAQ. CDR3 length: 13 residues. CDR3 region: CASSLDLGGELFF. The CDR3 bases are TGTGCCAGCAGCTTGGACTTAGGGGGGGAGCTGTTTTTT.

To note about this clonotype: A much larger clone sits a single nucleotide away, making a read error possible. Since the CDR3 does not end with the conserved phenylalanine or tryptophan, this likely comes from a read error. CDR3 sequence: CASSGLQETQYI. In DNA form, the CDR3 reads TGTGCCAGCAGTGGATTACAAGAGACCCAGTACATC. This rearrangement joins TRBV6-6 to TRBJ2-5; unclear D gene. This CDR3 is built from 12 residues. In germline, CDR1 is MNHNY, CDR2 SVGAGI (reference sequence). The V end was cut by 5 bases, the J end by 2 bases, with 6 bases between.

The table lists this clonotype with many counts. The rearrangement links TRBV19 to TRBJ2-1, with 10 bases matching TRBD2. Trimming cost V 5 bases and J 4 bases; bases outside gene matches: 5. Per germline, CDR1 LNHDA and CDR2 SQIVND (reference sequence). The CDR3 sequence is 15 residues long. Here the CDR3 reads CASSGGLAIYNEQFF. CDR3 nucleotides: TGTGCCAGTAGTGGGGGACTAGCGATATACAATGAGCAGTTCTTC.

This clonotype has a count of ten or more. The J gene is TRBJ2-1, the V gene TRBV6-2 or TRBV6-3; D not resolved. Germline V gene lookup returns CDR1 MNHEY and CDR2 SVGEGT. CDR3 size: 18 residues. Trimming took off 0 bases at V and 4 bases at J, with 19 bases between the two ends. In DNA form, the CDR3 reads TGTGCCAGCAGTTACTCAACTCTTGGGGATATTTGGTACAATGAGCAGTTCTTC. Protein: CASSYSTLGDIWYNEQFF.

This clonotype appeared a few times. The chain uses TRBV11-2 and TRBJ2-1; tentative D call: TRBD2 (6 bases). Trimming left V 5 bases short and J 3 bases short, with 14 bases between. Germline loops: CDR1 SGHAT, CDR2 FQNNGV. CDR3 size: 15 residues. CDR3 amino acids: CASSPPSVYYNEQFF. The CDR3 DNA sequence: TGTGCCAGCAGCCCGCCTAGCGTCTACTACAATGAGCAGTTCTTC.

There are many counts of this clonotype. The J gene is TRBJ2-5, the V gene TRBV6-6; 9 bases are shared with TRBD1. Per germline, CDR1 MNHNY and CDR2 SVGAGI (reference sequence). The V segment lost 3 bases and the J segment 3 bases; nucleotides outside the gene matches: 8. CDR3 length: 16 residues. The CDR3 DNA is TGTGCCAGCAGTTATCCGGACAGGGGAAGGAAAGAGACCCAGTACTTC. It codes for CASSYPDRGRKETQYF.

This clonotype has a count of ten or more. The chain links TRBV5-6 to TRBJ1-2; D possibly corresponds to TRBD1 (6 bases). Per the germline V gene, CDR1 is SGHDT and CDR2 is YYEEEE. This CDR3 has 14 residues. Between the trimmed V and J ends, which lost 3 bases and 8 bases, there was a span of 17 bases. For the CDR3, the DNA is TGTGCCAGCAGCTCTACAGGGCGCGCGGTGGGCTACACCTTC. Amino acids: CASSSTGRAVGYTF. Full variable domain (outside the CDR3, taken from reference TRBV5-6 and TRBJ1-2): DAGVTQSPTHLIKTRGQQVTLRCSPKSGHDTVSWYQQALGQGPQFIFQYYEEEERQRGNFPDRFSGHQFPNYSSELNVNALLLGDSALYLCASSSTGRAVGYTFGSGTRLTVV.

There are a few counts of this clonotype. The chain couples TRBV7-3 to TRBJ1-1; TRBD1 matches 7 bases. Germline V gene lookup returns CDR1 SGHTA and CDR2 FQGTGA. V lost 6 bases to trimming and J lost 4 bases; unmatched junction nucleotides: 8. The CDR3 consists of 14 residues. The CDR3 DNA is TGTGCCAGCAGGTCACAGGGGAAGGGCACTGAAGCTTTCTTT. It is translated as CASRSQGKGTEAFF. Full variable domain (missing parts from reference TRBV7-3 and TRBJ1-1): GAGVSQTPSNKVTEKGKYVELRCDPISGHTALYWYRQSLGQGPEFLIYFQGTGAADDSGLPNDRFFAVRPEGSVSTLKIQRTERGDSAVYLCASRSQGKGTEAFFGQGTRLTVV.

This clonotype was detected ten times or more. J is TRBJ2-1 and V is TRBV7-3; TRBD1 is a possible D gene (5 bases). This CDR3 spans 16 amino acids. From germline, CDR1 is SGHTA and CDR2 FQGTGA. Trimming cost V 1 base and J 5 bases, with 15 bases left between them. The CDR3 protein is CASSLNTGFWDNEQFF. The CDR3 coding sequence is TGTGCCAGCAGCTTAAATACAGGCTTTTGGGACAATGAGCAGTTCTTC. The entire variable domain, with the rest obtained from reference TRBV7-3 and TRBJ2-1, is as follows: GAGVSQTPSNKVTEKGKYVELRCDPISGHTALYWYRQSLGQGPEFLIYFQGTGAADDSGLPNDRFFAVRPEGSVSTLKIQRTERGDSAVYLCASSLNTGFWDNEQFFGPGTRLTVL.

The V call is TRBV19, the J call TRBJ2-3; 9 positions match TRBD1. This CDR3 spans 16 amino acids. J was trimmed by 2 bases and V by 4 bases; bases with no gene match: 7. Germline V gene sequence: CDR1 LNHDA, CDR2 SQIVND (reference sequence). The CDR3 loop reads CASSRDRALLTDTQYF. The DNA for the CDR3 is TGTGCCAGTAGTAGGGACAGGGCACTGCTCACAGATACGCAGTATTTT.

There are a few counts of this clonotype. The chain has TRBV20-1 and TRBJ2-3; the match to TRBD2 covers 7 bases. Trimming removed 5 bases from V and 2 bases from J; junction bases left unmatched: 7. The CDR3 totals 14 residues. Germline values: CDR1 DFQATT, CDR2 SNEGSKA (reference sequence). CDR3 region: CSAGLAATTDTQYF. The DNA for the CDR3 is TGCAGTGCTGGGCTAGCGGCGACCACAGATACGCAGTATTTT.

This clonotype was counted ten times or more. The chain employs TRBV10-2 and TRBJ1-6, with a possible D match to TRBD1 (5 bases). This CDR3 has 14 amino acids. The V end lost 7 bases, the J end lost 1 base, and 8 bases lay between the germline ends. The V gene's germline CDR1 is WSHSY and CDR2 SAAADI. This CDR3 is CASKRQSYNSPLHF. CDR3 coding DNA: TGCGCCAGCAAACGACAGTCCTATAATTCACCCCTCCACTTT.